The 18 T cell receptor beta chains reported below all come from one sample, sequenced in a study of control samples from healthy donors and cancer patients. Clones were read by immunoSEQ multiplex PCR, and TCRdb kept only the in-frame ones, dropping some. The repertoire includes about 85,000 clones, over 85% of them detected once, and around 5.4% sits in the top ten. Sequenced material: blood. The receptors originated from a man aged 50 to 60 in good health.

The rearrangement joins TRBV7-8 to TRBJ1-6, with D perhaps TRBD1 (6 bases). The germline gives CDR1 SGHVS, CDR2 FQNEAQ. The V end was cut by 5 bases, the J end by 7 bases, with 15 bases between. The CDR3 is 15 residues long. As DNA, the CDR3 is TGTGCCAGCAGCGTACAGGGCGCAGCGAATTCACCCCTCCACTTT. It is translated as CASSVQGAANSPLHF.

This clone was counted once. DNA for the CDR3: TGTGCCAGCGGTCGACAGGGGCATTCACCCCTCCACTTT. Translation gives CASGRQGHSPLHF. The chain employs TRBV14 and TRBJ1-6; 8 bases line up with TRBD1. J gave up 8 bases and V 8 bases, and 5 bases lay outside the gene matches. The CDR3 length is 13 residues. Germline V lookup: CDR1 SGHDN, CDR2 FVKESK.

The count of this clone is one. The chain uses TRBV18 and TRBJ1-3; 7 bases map to TRBD1. Germline lookup yields CDR1 KGHSH and CDR2 LQKENI. CDR3 length: 17 residues. V shed 3 bases and J 8 bases; nucleotides not matched to a gene: 16. CDR3 in amino acids: CASSPKVGQLHTDTIYF. The CDR3 nucleotides read TGTGCCAGCTCACCGAAGGTGGGACAGCTACATACGGACACCATATATTTT.

The chain carries TRBV2 and TRBJ1-1; D is uncertain. The germline CDR1 and CDR2 sequences are SNHLY and FYNNEI. The CDR3 has 12 amino acids. V was cut by 3 bases and J by 1 base, with 3 bases left in between. In DNA, the CDR3 is TGTGCCAGCAGTGAGGGGAACACTGAAGCTTTCTTT. Protein product: CASSEGNTEAFF.

This chain joins TRBV7-9 and TRBJ1-1, with no clear D. This CDR3 is 12 amino acids long. Trimming pared 2 bases from V and 2 bases from J, leaving 3 bases between. CDR1 is SEHNR and CDR2 is FQNEAQ in the germline V gene (reference sequence). The CDR3 protein is CASSLSNTEAFF. The CDR3 DNA reads TGTGCCAGCAGCTTAAGTAACACTGAAGCTTTCTTT.

This clone occurred a few times. The chain recombines TRBV7-3 with TRBJ2-2, with D hard to call. Per germline, CDR1 SGHTA and CDR2 FQGTGA. The V end lost 7 bases, the J end lost 4 bases, and 13 bases lay between the germline ends. There are 14 residues in the CDR3. Here the CDR3 DNA reads TGTGCCAGCAATAATGGGCAAGTCACCGGGGAGCTGTTTTTT. The encoded protein is CASNNGQVTGELFF. Full variable domain (outside the CDR3, taken from reference TRBV7-3 and TRBJ2-2): GAGVSQTPSNKVTEKGKYVELRCDPISGHTALYWYRQSLGQGPEFLIYFQGTGAADDSGLPNDRFFAVRPEGSVSTLKIQRTERGDSAVYLCASNNGQVTGELFFGEGSRLTVL.

The chain joins TRBV18 to TRBJ2-7; the match to TRBD1 covers 9 bases. The CDR3 sequence is 14 residues long. The J segment lost 2 bases and the V segment lost 2 bases, leaving 1 base of the junction unmatched. Germline V CDR1 and CDR2: KGHSH, LQKENI. CDR3 sequence: CASSPRQGAYEQYF. The CDR3 nucleotides read TGTGCCAGCTCACCAAGACAGGGGGCCTACGAGCAGTACTTC.

The chain links TRBV6-1 to TRBJ2-2; D tentatively fits TRBD1 or TRBD2 (5 bases each). Trimming stripped 2 bases from V and 0 bases from J, with 7 bases between. The CDR3 has 15 residues. CDR1 is MNHNS and CDR2 is SASEGT in the germline V gene. The CDR3 coding sequence is TGTGCCAGCAGTGAACAGGGACCGAACACCGGGGAGCTGTTTTTT. This codes for CASSEQGPNTGELFF.

J is TRBJ1-2 and V is TRBV19, with D tentatively TRBD1 (6 bases). Germline CDR1 LNHDA, CDR2 SQIVND (reference sequence). V was cut by 4 bases and J by 2 bases, with 11 bases left in between. This CDR3 spans 14 amino acids. CDR3 loop: CASSTPGQNYGYTF. The CDR3 DNA sequence: TGTGCCAGTAGTACCCCAGGACAGAACTATGGCTACACCTTC.

The CDR3 here is CASRESGGVTETQYF. The CDR3 coding sequence is TGCGCCAGCAGAGAAAGCGGGGGGGTTACTGAGACCCAGTACTTC. This chain uses TRBV5-1 with TRBJ2-5; 10 bases line up with TRBD2. CDR1 is SGHRS, CDR2 YFSETQ, per germline. This CDR3 region has 15 residues. V lost 5 bases, J lost 5 bases, and 9 bases stayed unmatched.

The V gene is TRBV10-2, the J gene TRBJ1-1; D unclear. There are 13 residues in the CDR3. Germline V gene sequence: CDR1 WSHSY, CDR2 SAAADI. Between the trimmed V and J ends, which lost 8 bases and 1 base, there was a span of 11 bases. In nucleotides, the CDR3 is TGCGCCAGCGGCGGGGTTGGGAACACTGAAGCTTTCTTT. Encoded protein: CASGGVGNTEAFF.

V gene TRBV19 combines with J gene TRBJ2-2; TRBD2 aligns across 8 bases. Trimming took 3 bases from V and 3 from J; bases not matched to a gene: 6. This CDR3 contains 16 residues. Germline CDR1 and CDR2: LNHDA and SQIVND (reference sequence). The CDR3 is CASSILAGGDTGELFF. The CDR3 DNA is TGTGCCAGTAGTATTCTGGCGGGGGGAGACACCGGGGAGCTGTTTTTT.

V and J are TRBV7-9 and TRBJ1-1; 12 bases are shared with TRBD1. Germline V gene data show CDR1 as SEHNR and CDR2 as FQNEAQ (reference sequence). Germline trimming cut 4 bases from V and 1 base from J; bases unmatched to any gene: 7. The CDR3 is 17 amino acids. CDR3 sequence reads: CASSSMGQGAKNTEAFF. CDR3 bases: TGTGCCAGCAGCTCAATGGGACAGGGGGCGAAGAACACTGAAGCTTTCTTT.

The V gene is TRBV5-8, the J gene TRBJ1-2; 7 nucleotides match TRBD1. This CDR3 comprises 16 residues. V was pared by 3 bases and J by 4 bases, with 12 bases of the junction left unmatched. Germline V gene lookup returns CDR1 SGHTS and CDR2 YDEGEE. The DNA for the CDR3 is TGTGCCAGCAGCTCAAAAGGGAGACAGGGCGCCTATGGCTACACCTTC. It yields the protein CASSSKGRQGAYGYTF.

Only one count was recorded for this clone. The chain joins TRBV7-2 to TRBJ2-1; the match to TRBD2 covers 9 bases. In germline, CDR1 is SGHTA, CDR2 FQGNSA. The CDR3 has 14 amino acids. V shed 7 bases and J 3 bases; nucleotides not matched to a gene: 4. The CDR3 here is CASKSGGNYNEQFF. For the CDR3, the DNA is TGTGCCAGCAAAAGCGGGGGGAACTACAATGAGCAGTTCTTC.

The genes are TRBV5-8 and TRBJ1-5; no firm D call. The CDR3 extends over 12 amino acids. From germline, CDR1 is SGHTS and CDR2 YDEGEE. Trimming left V 3 bases short and J 9 bases short, with 10 bases between. The CDR3 DNA sequence: TGTGCCAGCAGCTCGGACGTCACGCCCCAGCATTTT. Encoded protein: CASSSDVTPQHF.

The gene calls are TRBV29-1 and TRBJ2-3; the match to TRBD1 covers 8 bases. The CDR3 is 15 residues long. V was clipped by 1 base and J by 6 bases; unmatched bases: 9. CDR1 SQVTM and CDR2 ANQGSEA come from the germline V gene. The DNA of the CDR3 is TGCAGCGTTGAAGTACCCAGGGGGCGGGCGGATACGCAGTATTTT. Protein sequence: CSVEVPRGRADTQYF.

The genes are TRBV10-1 and TRBJ2-4; weak D call: TRBD1 (6 bases). The germline V gene encodes CDR1 WNHNN and CDR2 SYGVQD (reference sequence). CDR3 length: 14 residues. Trimming took off 4 bases at V and 1 base at J, with 8 bases between the two ends. CDR3 DNA sequence: TGCGCCAGCAGTGGGGACACCGCCAAAAACATTCAGTACTTC. This codes for CASSGDTAKNIQYF.